This T cell receptor (beta chain) was sequenced in a study of radiation and T cells in renal cell carcinoma. General observations from the study: No pretreatment tumor biopsies were available for baseline clonotypes. In blood, top tumor clones expanded by 2 weeks, shrinking by 4.

A note on this clone: Its antigen is still unknown.

CDR3 size: 16 residues. Time point described: baseline pretreatment blood. The treatment: 15 Gy SBRT to primary tumor, nephrectomy 4 weeks later. Radiation-treated patients gave blood at baseline, week 2 and week 4. Clear cell pathology was present in this patient's renal cell carcinoma. Sequencing used immunoSEQ multiplex PCR; TCRdb keeps in-frame clones, though not all of them. Of around 140,000 clones in the sample, approximately 90% were seen once. The clonotype originates from a woman aged 70-85 years with renal cell carcinoma. V and J are TRBV21-1 and TRBJ2-2. TRBV21-1 is labeled a pseudogene. The source was blood, collected from a patient whose treatment included radiotherapy and nephrectomy. The CDR3 DNA reads TGTGCCAGCAGCAAGGGGAAGAAAATGAACACCGGGGAGCTGTTTTTT. It codes for CASSKGKKMNTGELFF.